One sample yielded the 30 T cell receptor beta chains listed below, sequenced in a study of identical twins. One entry per CDR3 protein results from TCRdb running MiXCR on the 5' RACE reads. The sample yields 350,000 or so distinct CDR3 sequences, over 9% seen once. The same sample was also used in a study of yellow fever vaccine responses in identical twins.

The sequenced sample was CD8+ T cells sorted from blood. These receptors were taken from a woman aged 18-29 years in good health.

J is TRBJ2-1 and V is TRBV4-1; D might be TRBD1 (7 bases). Germline CDR1 MGHRA, CDR2 YSYEKL. Trimming shortened V by 3 bases and J by 8 bases, and 14 bases separated the two germline ends. The CDR3 length is 14 residues. CDR3 in amino acids: CASSQSQGEDEQFF. CDR3 coding DNA: TGCGCCAGCAGCCAGTCCCAGGGGGAGGATGAGCAGTTCTTC.

This chain links TRBV3-1 with TRBJ1-1; 9 bases fit TRBD1. J lost 7 bases, V lost 6 bases, and 12 bases had no gene match. The CDR3 spans 15 residues. Germline V gene data show CDR1 as LGHDT and CDR2 as YNNKEL (reference sequence). CDR3 in DNA: TGTGCCAGCAGTCACGACAGGGGGGGACCGTTTGAAGCTTTCTTT. The encoded protein is CASSHDRGGPFEAFF.

The sample holds a few counts of this clonotype. This CDR3 is CASSELTGKGSPLHF. The CDR3 bases are TGTGCCAGCAGTGAACTGACAGGCAAGGGATCACCCCTCCACTTT. V and J are TRBV2 and TRBJ1-6; weak D call: TRBD1 (6 bases). The CDR3 covers 15 residues. V lost 2 bases and J lost 10, with 15 bases in between. Per the germline V gene, CDR1 is SNHLY and CDR2 is FYNNEI.

This clonotype was detected a few times. The chain employs TRBV20-1 and TRBJ2-3, with 8 bases identical to TRBD1. CDR1 DFQATT and CDR2 SNEGSKA come from the germline V gene (reference sequence). With V trimmed by 0 bases and J by 0 bases, 11 bases remained unmatched. The CDR3 length is 18 residues. CDR3 nucleotides: TGCAGTGCTAGAGATGCGTATACAGGGGGAGATAGCACAGATACGCAGTATTTT. Protein product: CSARDAYTGGDSTDTQYF.

The table lists this clonotype with many counts. The chain carries TRBV7-9 and TRBJ2-1, with 7 nucleotides matching TRBD1. The CDR3 contains 15 residues. Germline CDR1 reads SEHNR; CDR2 reads FQNEAQ (reference sequence). V gave up 3 bases and J gave up 5 bases; unmatched junction bases: 7. The CDR3 DNA reads as TGTGCCAGCAGCTTCAGACAGGGTCTTGACAATGAGCAGTTCTTC. Its protein is CASSFRQGLDNEQFF.

This chain connects TRBV7-2 to TRBJ2-2; no clear D. Between the trimmed V and J ends, which lost 1 base and 0 bases, there was a span of 3 bases. Germline V gene lookup returns CDR1 SGHTA and CDR2 FQGNSA. This CDR3 contains 14 residues. DNA of the CDR3: TGTGCCAGCAGCTTAGACGCGAACACCGGGGAGCTGTTTTTT. It yields the protein CASSLDANTGELFF.

The sample holds many counts of this clonotype. For the CDR3, the DNA is TGTGCCAGCAGTGCCCCCCAGGGGCATCAGCCCCAGCATTTT. Encoded protein: CASSAPQGHQPQHF. The chain combines TRBV12-3 or TRBV12-4 with TRBJ1-5; D might be TRBD1 (6 bases). Trimming took off 5 bases at V and 5 bases at J, with 13 bases between the two ends. There are 14 residues in the CDR3.

V gene TRBV5-1 combines with J gene TRBJ2-3; 7 positions match TRBD2. V was pared by 6 bases and J by 2 bases, with 21 bases of the junction left unmatched. The CDR3 loop spans 19 amino acids. Germline V CDR1 and CDR2: SGHRS, YFSETQ. The CDR3 loop is CASKPHLADRTTDTDTQYF. The CDR3 DNA is TGCGCCAGCAAGCCCCACCTAGCGGACCGTACTACCGACACAGATACGCAGTATTTT.

This clonotype was seen a handful of times. The chain couples TRBV5-1 to TRBJ1-2, with D possibly TRBD1 on 5 matching bases. Germline CDR1 is SGHRS and CDR2 is YFSETQ. V was shortened by 0 bases and J by 8 bases, with 14 bases between the two germline ends. The CDR3 is 14 amino acids. The DNA of the CDR3 is TGCGCCAGCAGCTTGGACTACGGGGCGGGAGGCTACACCTTC. Its protein product is CASSLDYGAGGYTF.

The J gene is TRBJ2-5, the V gene TRBV5-1; D may match TRBD1 or TRBD2 (7 bases each). V gave up 5 bases and J gave up 3 bases, with 14 bases separating them. The CDR3 totals 14 residues. Germline loops: CDR1 SGHRS, CDR2 YFSETQ. CDR3 DNA: TGCGCCAGCAGGAGACAGGGAGGGAAAGAGACCCAGTACTTC. Its protein is CASRRQGGKETQYF.

CDR3 sequence reads: CASSRGLGEQYV. DNA of the CDR3: TGTGCCAGCAGCCGAGGACTAGGCGAGCAGTACGTC. The chain combines TRBV5-5 with TRBJ2-7; 7 bases map to TRBD2. The CDR3 spans 12 residues. Trimming cost V 4 bases and J 6 bases; bases outside gene matches: 4. Germline V lookup: CDR1 SGHKS, CDR2 YYEKEE (reference sequence).

The chain links TRBV7-6 to TRBJ2-7, with 8 positions matching TRBD2. The germline V gene has CDR1 SGHVS and CDR2 FNYEAQ. The CDR3 has 15 residues. After removal of 2 bases from V and 0 bases from J, the junction contained 3 bases not matched to a gene. The CDR3 loop reads CASSLSSGFSYEQYF. The CDR3 nucleotides read TGTGCCAGCAGCTTATCTAGCGGGTTCTCCTACGAGCAGTACTTC.

This clonotype was recorded many times. The gene calls are TRBV7-9 and TRBJ2-1, with D perhaps given as TRBD1 or TRBD2 (5 bases each). Trimming shortened V by 4 bases and J by 6 bases, and 7 bases separated the two germline ends. The CDR3 length is 12 residues. Per germline, CDR1 SEHNR and CDR2 FQNEAQ (reference sequence). CDR3 DNA: TGTGCCAGCAGCTCAGGGACCAATGAGCAGTTCTTC. Its translation is CASSSGTNEQFF.

The sample holds a few counts of this clonotype. The rearrangement links TRBV7-2 to TRBJ2-2; D is undetermined. This CDR3 has 11 amino acids. Germline V gene data show CDR1 as SGHTA and CDR2 as FQGNSA. The V end was cut by 7 bases, the J end by 6 bases, with 6 bases between. CDR3 in amino acids: CASILSGELFF. Written as DNA, the CDR3 is TGTGCCAGCATATTATCCGGGGAGCTGTTTTTT.

The chain combines TRBV27 with TRBJ2-4; 8 nucleotides align to TRBD1. With V trimmed by 3 bases and J by 7 bases, 17 bases remained unmatched. The CDR3 extends over 18 amino acids. Germline CDR1 MNHEY, CDR2 SMNVEV (reference sequence). The CDR3 is CASSLKFSRTGIMNIQYF. The CDR3 DNA is TGTGCCAGCAGTTTGAAGTTTTCTCGGACAGGGATTATGAACATTCAGTACTTC.

The chain uses TRBV27 and TRBJ2-5; tentative D call: TRBD2 (5 bases). The V gene's germline CDR1 is MNHEY and CDR2 SMNVEV (reference sequence). The length of the CDR3 is 14 residues. V shed 0 bases and J shed 4 bases, with 9 bases lying between them. The CDR3 reads CASSLSRAAETQYF. The CDR3 DNA sequence: TGTGCCAGCAGTTTATCGAGGGCCGCAGAGACCCAGTACTTC.

The sample holds many counts of this clonotype. The chain carries TRBV29-1 and TRBJ2-7; D remains unclear. The V gene lost 4 bases and the J gene lost 0 bases, with 13 bases spanning the gap. From germline, CDR1 is SQVTM and CDR2 ANQGSEA. The CDR3 totals 14 residues. The CDR3 coding sequence is TGCAGCGTTGCCGGGTCTCTGAGCTCCTACGAGCAGTACTTC. It encodes CSVAGSLSSYEQYF.

This clonotype has a handful of counts. V usage is TRBV4-1 and J usage is TRBJ2-1; no firm D call. The CDR3 runs to 17 residues. V lost 4 bases and J lost 0, with 16 bases in between. Germline V CDR1 and CDR2: MGHRA, YSYEKL. The CDR3 coding sequence is TGCGCCAGCAGCCGGAAGTTTGTGGAGCGCTCCTACAATGAGCAGTTCTTC. This codes for CASSRKFVERSYNEQFF.

CDR3 nucleotides: TGTGCCACCAGCAGAGCCAGCGGCCCAACAGATACGCAGTATTTT. This gives the protein CATSRASGPTDTQYF. V gene TRBV15 combines with J gene TRBJ2-3, with a tentative D call TRBD2 (5 bases). V lost 1 base and J lost 3, with 11 bases in between. CDR1 is LNHNV, CDR2 YYDKDF, per germline (reference sequence). CDR3 length: 15 residues.

V is TRBV28 and J is TRBJ2-7; TRBD2 matches 7 bases. The germline V gene has CDR1 MDHEN and CDR2 SYDVKM. V trimming: 5 bases; J trimming: 0 bases; junction bases outside the gene matches: 7. CDR3 length: 15 amino acids. The CDR3 here is CASSALRTSSYEQYV. The CDR3 DNA is TGTGCCAGCAGTGCACTTCGGACTAGCTCCTACGAGCAGTACGTC.

In its sample, this clonotype was seen many times. This chain joins TRBV6-4 and TRBJ2-2; no firm D call. The V and J ends lost 3 bases and 2 bases respectively, with 4 bases between them. CDR1 is MRHNA, CDR2 SNTAGT, per germline. CDR3 size: 13 residues. CDR3 DNA sequence: TGTGCCAGCAGTGAGGACAACACCGGGGAGCTGTTTTTT. Translated, it gives CASSEDNTGELFF.

This clonotype occurred many times. The chain has TRBV11-2 and TRBJ1-1; tentative D call: TRBD1 (6 bases). Trimming left V 1 base short and J 2 bases short, with 14 bases between. The CDR3 runs to 16 residues. Germline CDR1 reads SGHAT; CDR2 reads FQNNGV. The DNA for the CDR3 is TGTGCCAGCAGCTTAGTCGGTGGGGGCCGAAACACTGAAGCTTTCTTT. This encodes CASSLVGGGRNTEAFF.

This clonotype has only a few counts. The chain links TRBV7-2 to TRBJ2-1, with D perhaps matching TRBD1 or TRBD2 (5 bases each). Germline CDR1 and CDR2: SGHTA and FQGNSA. The CDR3 sequence is 17 residues long. Trimming shortened V by 3 bases and J by 5 bases, and 20 bases separated the two germline ends. This CDR3 reads CASSLGRTLRVHNEQFF. The CDR3, as DNA: TGTGCCAGCAGCTTGGGGCGGACTTTAAGGGTGCACAATGAGCAGTTCTTC. Variable domain in full (rest from reference TRBV7-2 and TRBJ2-1): GAGVSQSPSNKVTEKGKDVELRCDPISGHTALYWYRQSLGQGLEFLIYFQGNSAPDKSGLPSDRFSAERTGGSVSTLTIQRTQQEDSAVYLCASSLGRTLRVHNEQFFGPGTRLTVL.

The rearrangement links TRBV7-9 to TRBJ1-1; D is ambiguous. Per the germline V gene, CDR1 is SEHNR and CDR2 is FQNEAQ (reference sequence). Between the trimmed V and J ends, which lost 2 bases and 5 bases, there was a span of 9 bases. The CDR3 extends over 13 amino acids. The CDR3 DNA follows: TGTGCCAGCAGCTTAAGCGAGGGAACTGAAGCTTTCTTT. Encoded protein: CASSLSEGTEAFF.

The CDR3 sequence is CATSDAGDTQYF. CDR3 bases: TGTGCCACCAGTGATGCGGGAGATACGCAGTATTTT. The rearrangement links TRBV24-1 to TRBJ2-3; TRBD2 is a possible D gene (5 bases). The germline V and J ends were trimmed by 3 bases and 5 bases, with 5 bases remaining between them. The length of the CDR3 is 12 residues. Germline V gives CDR1 KGHDR, CDR2 SFDVKD.

This clonotype was seen a few times. This chain joins TRBV19 and TRBJ2-3; the match to TRBD1 covers 9 bases. The trim removed 7 bases at V and 2 bases at J, leaving 7 bases unmatched. From germline, CDR1 is LNHDA and CDR2 SQIVND (reference sequence). The CDR3 is 15 amino acids. As DNA, the CDR3 is TGTGCCAGTACCCCAAGGGACAGGGACACAGATACGCAGTATTTT. It translates to CASTPRDRDTDTQYF.

At least ten counts were recorded for this clonotype. The J gene is TRBJ1-2, the V gene TRBV12-3 or TRBV12-4; 8 bases agree with TRBD1. The CDR3 loop spans 13 amino acids. V dropped 6 bases and J dropped 4; count of bases not matched to a gene: 4. The CDR3 protein is CASRGDRSYGYTF. In nucleotides, the CDR3 is TGTGCCAGCAGGGGGGACAGGAGCTATGGCTACACCTTC.

The V call is TRBV12-3 or TRBV12-4, the J call TRBJ2-7; maybe TRBD2 (7 bases). Between the trimmed V and J ends, which lost 3 bases and 1 base, there was a span of 13 bases. The CDR3 covers 15 residues. The CDR3 protein is CASSLGGGPSYEQYV. In DNA, the CDR3 is TGTGCCAGCAGTTTGGGCGGGGGCCCTTCCTACGAGCAGTACGTC.

The CDR3 DNA reads as TGCAGTGCTAGCCACCGATCTGGGGCCAACGTCCTGACTTTC. It yields the protein CSASHRSGANVLTF. The rearrangement links TRBV20-1 to TRBJ2-6; unclear D gene. Germline V gene sequence: CDR1 DFQATT, CDR2 SNEGSKA (reference sequence). CDR3 length: 14 amino acids. The V and J ends lost 3 bases and 1 base respectively, with 7 bases between them.

This chain connects TRBV28 to TRBJ2-6, with 8 bases aligning to TRBD2. This CDR3 contains 13 residues. Germline V gene lookup returns CDR1 MDHEN and CDR2 SYDVKM. The CDR3 DNA is TGTGGGAGCGGGGGTGACGGGGCCAACGTCCTGACTTTC. It translates to CGSGGDGANVLTF.